Sequencing of this T cell receptor (beta chain) was carried out in a study of T-cell reconstitution after alpha-beta-depleted transplantation in children. Trimming removed 0 bases from V and 3 bases from J; junction bases left unmatched: 7. The CDR3 has 16 amino acids. Germline loops: CDR1 MNHEY, CDR2 SVGAGI. This clonotype was counted many times. As it was prepared, the TCRbeta library received unique molecular identifiers. Using its own MiXCR run on the PCR reads, TCRdb lists one record per CDR3 protein. The data show a few hundred thousand distinct CDR3 sequences, approximately 10% seen once. This specimen consisted of PBMCs from the stem cell graft donor, obtained from the stem cell graft. The gene calls are TRBV6-5 and TRBJ2-7, with TRBD2 matching 8 bases. The origin of this receptor is a human donor who donated a stem cell graft to a child with acute myeloid leukemia. The CDR3 loop is CASSYSGTSGFYEQYF. CDR3 coding DNA: TGTGCCAGCAGTTACTCCGGCACTAGCGGCTTCTACGAGCAGTACTTC.